Each of the 22 T cell receptor beta chains below was sequenced from the same sample in a study of blood T cell repertoires in COVID-19. Assay: immunoSEQ multiplex PCR; the TCRdb copy retains only in-frame clones and omits some. The table records some 80,000 clones, 70% to 90% of them present only once. The sequencing sample was made of peripheral blood. All receptors come from a man between 60 and 75 years old with COVID-19, enrolled during active disease.

The chain links TRBV30 to TRBJ2-7; D is possibly TRBD2 (5 bases). V dropped 8 bases and J dropped 3 bases, with 8 bases sitting between them. Germline V CDR1 and CDR2: GTSNPN, SVGIG (reference sequence). CDR3 length: 10 residues. Written as DNA, the CDR3 is TGTGCCGGCGGGTTCTACGAGCAGTACTTC. Its protein product is CAGGFYEQYF.

V is TRBV25-1 and J is TRBJ2-1; 8 bases line up with TRBD1. The V gene end was trimmed by 5 bases and the J gene end by 7 bases; junction bases not matched to a gene: 7. The germline CDR1 and CDR2 sequences are MGHDK and SYGVNS. CDR3 length: 14 residues. The CDR3 region is CASSSPGQVNEQFF. DNA of the CDR3: TGTGCCAGCAGTTCGCCGGGACAGGTGAATGAGCAGTTCTTC.

Only one count was recorded for this clone. The V call is TRBV2, the J call TRBJ1-1, with TRBD1 matching over 8 bases. The CDR3 is 15 amino acids. V dropped 7 bases and J dropped 8; count of bases not matched to a gene: 15. Germline lookup yields CDR1 SNHLY and CDR2 FYNNEI. The CDR3 spells CASIISQGAVAEAFF. The DNA of the CDR3 is TGTGCCAGCATTATTAGTCAGGGGGCGGTGGCAGAAGCTTTCTTT.

This chain connects TRBV7-9 to TRBJ2-5; TRBD2 matches 10 bases. Losses at the gene ends were 4 bases for V and 5 bases for J; bases not matched to a gene: 1. Per germline, CDR1 SEHNR and CDR2 FQNEAQ (reference sequence). The CDR3 spans 13 residues. The CDR3 loop reads CASSSAGGETQYF. The CDR3, as DNA: TGTGCCAGCAGCTCAGCGGGGGGGGAGACCCAGTACTTC.

The rearrangement joins TRBV10-1 to TRBJ2-7; possibly TRBD2 for D (6 bases). Germline V lookup: CDR1 WNHNN, CDR2 SYGVQD (reference sequence). The V end was cut by 8 bases, the J end by 2 bases, with 16 bases between. This CDR3 has 14 residues. CDR3 amino acids: CASFIGTETYEQYF. The CDR3, as DNA: TGCGCCAGCTTTATTGGGACTGAAACCTACGAGCAGTACTTC.

The sample holds one count of this clone. The J gene is TRBJ1-2, the V gene TRBV18, with 7 bases lining up with TRBD1. This CDR3 has 15 residues. Germline V lookup: CDR1 KGHSH, CDR2 LQKENI. V dropped 0 bases and J dropped 8; count of bases not matched to a gene: 9. The CDR3 sequence: CASSPPSETGSGYTF. DNA for the CDR3: TGTGCCAGCTCACCACCCTCAGAGACAGGGTCAGGCTACACCTTC.

The chain couples TRBV5-1 to TRBJ1-2; 7 bases map to TRBD1. The CDR3 length is 15 residues. The germline V gene encodes CDR1 SGHRS and CDR2 YFSETQ. The trim removed 4 bases at V and 5 bases at J, leaving 11 bases unmatched. The CDR3 reads CASSLDRAWAYGYTF. The CDR3 region has the DNA TGCGCCAGCAGCCTCGACAGGGCCTGGGCGTATGGCTACACCTTC.

The rearrangement joins TRBV18 to TRBJ1-4; 7 nucleotides agree with TRBD1. CDR3 size: 18 residues. CDR1 and CDR2 (germline): KGHSH, LQKENI. Germline trimming cut 2 bases from V and 2 bases from J; bases unmatched to any gene: 11. CDR3 in amino acids: CASSPNGQVGTTNEKLFF. As DNA, the CDR3 is TGTGCCAGCTCACCAAACGGACAGGTTGGGACGACTAATGAAAAACTGTTTTTT. The full variable domain, in which reference TRBV18 and TRBJ1-4 provide the parts outside the CDR3, is NAGVMQNPRHLVRRRGQEARLRCSPMKGHSHVYWYRQLPEEGLKFMVYLQKENIIDESGMPKERFSAEFPKEGPSILRIQQVVRGDSAAYFCASSPNGQVGTTNEKLFFGSGTQLSVL.

The chain has TRBV10-1 and TRBJ1-6; no firm D call. V dropped 5 bases and J dropped 8 bases, with 10 bases sitting between them. The CDR3 totals 13 residues. CDR1 WNHNN and CDR2 SYGVQD come from the germline V gene (reference sequence). DNA of the CDR3: TGCGCCAGCAGTACTACGATGGATTCACCCCTCCACTTT. This encodes CASSTTMDSPLHF.

The CDR3 reads CATGADWGYTF. The CDR3 DNA sequence: TGTGCCACAGGGGCAGACTGGGGCTACACCTTC. This chain connects TRBV27 to TRBJ1-2; maybe TRBD1 (6 bases). The V end was cut by 10 bases, the J end by 8 bases, with 14 bases between. Germline V lookup: CDR1 MNHEY, CDR2 SMNVEV (reference sequence). This CDR3 comprises 11 residues.

This clone occurred a few times. This chain links TRBV7-9 with TRBJ1-6; 10 bases align to TRBD1. J lost 0 bases, V lost 5 bases, and 7 bases had no gene match. The germline V gene encodes CDR1 SEHNR and CDR2 FQNEAQ (reference sequence). This CDR3 comprises 18 residues. CDR3 in amino acids: CASSPGQGVSSYNSPLHF. The CDR3 bases are TGTGCCAGCAGCCCCGGACAGGGGGTAAGCTCCTATAATTCACCCCTCCACTTT.

This chain connects TRBV6-5 to TRBJ1-6, with D uncertain. V dropped 7 bases and J dropped 8 bases, with 12 bases sitting between them. The CDR3 is made up of 13 amino acids. The germline V gene has CDR1 MNHEY and CDR2 SVGAGI. The CDR3 region has the DNA TGTGCCAGCAAGCGGATCCTCGATTCACCCCTCCACTTT. Protein: CASKRILDSPLHF.

V gene TRBV7-2 combines with J gene TRBJ2-5; D is undetermined. V was shortened by 4 bases and J by 5 bases, with 8 bases between the two germline ends. This CDR3 has 12 amino acids. From germline, CDR1 is SGHTA and CDR2 FQGNSA. CDR3 protein: CASSSAAETQYF. The CDR3 DNA sequence: TGTGCCAGCAGCTCGGCGGCGGAGACCCAGTACTTC. Looking up the rest from reference TRBV7-2 and TRBJ2-5 gives the full variable domain: GAGVSQSPSNKVTEKGKDVELRCDPISGHTALYWYRQSLGQGLEFLIYFQGNSAPDKSGLPSDRFSAERTGGSVSTLTIQRTQQEDSAVYLCASSSAAETQYFGPGTRLLVL.

This clone showed up just once. The rearrangement joins TRBV3-1 (or the pseudogene TRBV3-2) to TRBJ2-5; 15 bases are a match to TRBD2. Trimming removed 4 bases from V and 5 bases from J; junction bases left unmatched: 2. Germline assignment: CDR1 LGHDT and CDR2 YNNKEL (reference sequence). CDR3 length equals 15 residues. The CDR3 bases are TGTGCCAGCAGCCGGACTAGCGGGAGGGGCGAGACCCAGTACTTC. Protein sequence: CASSRTSGRGETQYF.

The chain combines TRBV4-1 with TRBJ1-1; D gene uncertain. Per germline, CDR1 MGHRA and CDR2 YSYEKL. With 2 bases removed from V and 2 bases from J, the gap between germline ends came to 9 bases. This CDR3 is 14 amino acids long. CDR3 nucleotide sequence: TGCGCCAGCAGCCAATCCCACACCAACACTGAAGCTTTCTTT. It encodes CASSQSHTNTEAFF.

The gene calls are TRBV19 and TRBJ1-5; 7 bases align to TRBD1. Germline loops: CDR1 LNHDA, CDR2 SQIVND (reference sequence). Germline trimming cut 7 bases from V and 3 bases from J; bases unmatched to any gene: 6. CDR3 length: 14 residues. CDR3 in amino acids: CASTGTAFNQPQHF. CDR3 bases: TGTGCCAGTACCGGGACAGCTTTCAATCAGCCCCAGCATTTT.

This chain connects TRBV19 to TRBJ2-1; 13 positions agree with TRBD2. Unmatched junction bases numbered 5, after V lost 7 bases and J lost 5 bases. CDR1 is LNHDA, CDR2 SQIVND, per germline (reference sequence). The CDR3 sequence is 15 residues long. The CDR3 sequence: CASTTGLAGNNEQFF. In DNA, the CDR3 is TGTGCCAGTACCACGGGACTAGCGGGAAACAATGAGCAGTTCTTC.

The chain recombines TRBV18 with TRBJ1-3; a weak D match, TRBD1 (5 bases). Germline-derived CDR1 and CDR2 are KGHSH and LQKENI. This CDR3 comprises 15 residues. V was trimmed by 5 bases and J by 0 bases, leaving 11 bases between them. The CDR3: CASSVTVDSGNTIYF. The CDR3 nucleotides are TGTGCCAGCTCAGTGACAGTTGACTCTGGAAACACCATATATTTT. Complete variable domain (other parts from reference TRBV18 and TRBJ1-3): NAGVMQNPRHLVRRRGQEARLRCSPMKGHSHVYWYRQLPEEGLKFMVYLQKENIIDESGMPKERFSAEFPKEGPSILRIQQVVRGDSAAYFCASSVTVDSGNTIYFGEGSWLTVV.

This clone came up once. V and J are TRBV19 and TRBJ1-4; D is possibly TRBD1 (5 bases). Germline assignment: CDR1 LNHDA and CDR2 SQIVND (reference sequence). V was shortened by 0 bases and J by 0 bases, with 17 bases between the two germline ends. This CDR3 has 19 amino acids. The CDR3 nucleotides read TGTGCCAGTAGTATAGATCCCCCCCAGACAGTCGCAACTAATGAAAAACTGTTTTTT. It specifies CASSIDPPQTVATNEKLFF.

This chain uses TRBV2 with TRBJ1-5; D not resolved. The CDR3 has 15 amino acids. Germline values: CDR1 SNHLY, CDR2 FYNNEI. Between the trimmed V and J ends, which lost 5 bases and 0 bases, there was a span of 11 bases. The CDR3 DNA follows: TGTGCCAGCAGTCAGACACGTGATAGCAATCAGCCCCAGCATTTT. It yields the protein CASSQTRDSNQPQHF. Together with reference TRBV2 and TRBJ1-5, the CDR3 gives the full variable domain: EPEVTQTPSHQVTQMGQEVILRCVPISNHLYFYWYRQILGQKVEFLVSFYNNEISEKSEIFDDQFSVERPDGSNFTLKIRSTKLEDSAMYFCASSQTRDSNQPQHFGDGTRLSIL.

The chain carries TRBV2 and TRBJ2-7; possibly TRBD1 for D (6 bases). Germline assignment: CDR1 SNHLY and CDR2 FYNNEI. This CDR3 comprises 15 residues. Trimming removed 5 bases at V and 3 bases at J, with 17 bases between. The chain's CDR3 is CASSPPGQINYEQYF. Written as DNA, the CDR3 is TGTGCCAGCAGTCCACCGGGACAAATCAACTACGAGCAGTACTTC.

This clone was detected only a few times. The chain employs TRBV19 and TRBJ2-2; TRBD1 is a possible D gene (6 bases). V dropped 5 bases and J dropped 0 bases, with 10 bases sitting between them. The CDR3 runs to 15 residues. Germline CDR1 LNHDA, CDR2 SQIVND (reference sequence). Here the CDR3 DNA reads TGTGCCAGTAGTTGGGGGCGGGCGAACACCGGGGAGCTGTTTTTT. This translates into CASSWGRANTGELFF.